The 5 T cell receptor beta chains listed next were all sequenced from one sample in a study of T cell responses to AZD1222 COVID-19 vaccine (dated by TCRdb to about 2021). Library construction relied on the immunoSEQ multiplex PCR assay. The source is immuneACCESS, and TCRdb retained only in-frame sequences with V and J called. Part of the clones is not carried over; for the studies checked, unresolved V genes explain less than half of this, and the remainder is unexplained. Within this sample are over 100,000 clones, with roughly 86% of them counted one time only. The biggest ten clones account for more than 2.5% of the sample. Read against the paper, the sample's time point label means: about 28 days (+/-7) after the second vaccine dose. The treatment or condition label on this specimen signifies: meningococcal conjugate vaccine given as trial control. The sample in question was peripheral blood, obtained 28 days after the second dose of the MenACWY control vaccine. The receptor set was obtained from an adult who received the MenACWY meningococcal vaccine as a control.

The chain carries TRBV21-1 and TRBJ2-7; the table's D call, TRBD2, was not checked against the DNA. TRBV21-1 is an annotated pseudogene. The CDR3 length is 12 residues. CDR3 in DNA: TGTGCCAGCAGCAAACTCTACTACGAGCAGTACTTC. This encodes CASSKLYYEQYF.

This chain uses TRBV28 with TRBJ1-2; TRBD1 is a possible D gene (5 bases). CDR1 and CDR2 from the germline V gene are MDHEN and SYDVKM. The CDR3 runs 14 residues. With 3 bases removed from V and 6 bases from J, the gap between germline ends came to 14 bases. The CDR3 DNA is TGTGCCAGCAGTTTCAGAGGCAGGGCGGATGGCTACACCTTC. The encoded protein is CASSFRGRADGYTF.

V and J are TRBV9 and TRBJ2-7; TRBD2 matches 10 bases. The CDR3 sequence is 18 residues long. CDR1 is SGDLS, CDR2 YYNGEE, per germline. V trimming: 6 bases; J trimming: 1 base; junction bases outside the gene matches: 16. The DNA of the CDR3 is TGTGCCAGCACCCCGGGCCCTAGCGGGGGCCGTAATTCCTACGAGCAGTACTTC. Residues: CASTPGPSGGRNSYEQYF.

The V and J genes are TRBV5-5 and TRBJ1-2; D not resolved. V was clipped by 2 bases and J by 2 bases, with 10 bases between them. The CDR3 spans 14 residues. Germline lookup yields CDR1 SGHKS and CDR2 YYEKEE (reference sequence). Here the CDR3 DNA reads TGTGCCAGCAGCTTTAACAGCTACAACTATGGCTACACCTTC. It is translated as CASSFNSYNYGYTF.

The chain couples TRBV30 to TRBJ1-4; perhaps TRBD1 as D (5 bases). CDR3 length equals 15 residues. Germline assignment: CDR1 GTSNPN and CDR2 SVGIG (reference sequence). Trimming removed 2 bases from V and 3 bases from J, with 13 bases in between. CDR3 sequence: CAWSTGSASNEKLFF. The CDR3 DNA reads TGTGCCTGGAGTACAGGCAGCGCCTCTAATGAAAAACTGTTTTTT.